This entry describes one TCR beta chain. Measured with immunoSEQ multiplex PCR; TCRdb has only the in-frame clones, and not every one. The profile shows 700,000 to 750,000 clones, 70% to 90% of them singletons. The entry originates in a study of shared T cell receptors in the human thymus. CDR3 length: 17 amino acids. CDR1 is LGHNA and CDR2 is YSLEER in the germline V gene. Trimming cost V 0 bases and J 7 bases, with 16 bases left between them. These data also featured in a second study, about human thymus T cells. Per that study: Healthy Finnish infants undergoing corrective surgery for congenital heart defects were the donors. Corrective cardiac operations yielded the resected thymus tissue. Usage of V and J genes appeared biased in thymic and blood repertoires. Related research described thymic repertoires that were highly overlapping among unrelated individuals.

This sequence was found in a girl younger than two with a congenital heart defect. The source material was thymocytes. The rearrangement links TRBV4-3 to TRBJ1-6; D not certain. CDR3 residues: CASSQDSDGDLNSPLHF. The CDR3 DNA reads TGCGCCAGCAGCCAAGATTCCGACGGGGATCTCAATTCACCCCTCCACTTT.